Below, 9 T cell receptor beta chains from the same sample are listed, as sequenced in a study of T and B cells in COVID-19 patients. TRB was amplified from approximately 250-480 ng of blood genomic DNA. TRB rearrangements were amplified by multiplex PCR with BIOMED2 TRB-A/B primers. Each CDR3 protein is one row after TCRdb ran MiXCR on the multiplex PCR reads. The data hold about 1,300 distinct CDR3 sequences, with around a quarter observed a single time. Sample: blood. The receptors stem from a human donor with active COVID-19.

This clonotype was detected only a few times. The junction does not match germline at one end; this may be a read error. The chain carries TRBV12-3 or TRBV12-4 and TRBJ2-1, with no clear D. CDR3 length: 12 residues. The CDR3 DNA is TGTGCCAGCAGTTTAGAGAGTGGGCCCCTTATCTTC. As protein: CASSLESGPLIF.

The chain joins TRBV7-6 to TRBJ2-2; D gene uncertain. The V and J ends lost 7 bases and 3 bases respectively, with 15 bases between them. The CDR3 covers 15 residues. CDR1 is SGHVS, CDR2 FNYEAQ, per germline. The CDR3 nucleotides read TGTGCCAGCAAACCTACGGGCCAGTACACCGGGGAGCTGTTTTTT. Its translation is CASKPTGQYTGELFF.

As regards this clonotype: This may be a read error, as it is one base from a much larger clone. DNA for the CDR3: TGTGCCAGCCTCCGGACTAGCGGGACAGATACGCAGAATTTT. Amino acid sequence: CASLRTSGTDTQNF. The V call is TRBV6-2 or TRBV6-3, the J call TRBJ2-3; 12 positions agree with TRBD2. Germline V gives CDR1 MNHEY, CDR2 SVGEGT. The CDR3 is 14 residues long.

V and J are TRBV14 and TRBJ1-1, with TRBD1 matching over 11 bases. Germline lookup yields CDR1 SGHDN and CDR2 FVKESK. CDR3 length: 13 amino acids. V gave up 5 bases and J gave up 13 bases; unmatched junction bases: 9. The CDR3 protein is CASSYTGTGGVFF. Written as DNA, the CDR3 is TGTGCCAGCAGCTACACCGGGACAGGGGGAGTTTTCTTT.

This clonotype ranks as medium-sized (0.01 to 0.1%). The chain carries TRBV6-1 and TRBJ2-7; no clear D. Trimming left V 6 bases short and J 3 bases short, with 6 bases between. CDR1 is MNHNS and CDR2 is SASEGT in the germline V gene. This CDR3 spans 11 amino acids. The CDR3 region is CASSDGYEQYF. The CDR3 nucleotides read TGTGCCAGCAGCGACGGCTACGAGCAGTACTTC.

V is TRBV4-1 and J is TRBJ2-1; TRBD2 matches at 7 bases. Germline V gene data show CDR1 as MGHRA and CDR2 as YSYEKL. The length of the CDR3 is 19 residues. Unmatched junction bases numbered 20, after V lost 1 base and J lost 8 bases. CDR3 amino acids: CASSQVLASSAGVRDEQFF. The CDR3 DNA reads as TGCGCCAGCAGCCAAGTGCTAGCTAGTAGTGCGGGAGTAAGGGATGAGCAGTTCTTC.

This clonotype is judged medium-sized. The V and J genes are TRBV29-1 and TRBJ2-7; D might be TRBD2 (6 bases). Per the germline V gene, CDR1 is SQVTM and CDR2 is ANQGSEA. V was pared by 0 bases and J by 10 bases, with 10 bases between. This CDR3 region has 11 residues. This CDR3 is CSVEDSGLQYF. The CDR3 DNA is TGCAGCGTTGAAGATTCGGGACTCCAGTACTTC.

By proportion, this clonotype is medium-sized (0.01 to 0.1%). V and J are TRBV6-1 and TRBJ2-2, with D hard to call. CDR1 and CDR2 from the germline V gene are MNHNS and SASEGT. Trimming removed 7 bases from V and 2 bases from J, with 8 bases in between. The CDR3 consists of 13 residues. The CDR3 DNA reads TGTGCCAGCAAGGCTACCAACACCGGGGAGCTGTTTTTT. Its protein is CASKATNTGELFF.

This clonotype was detected a few times. The V call is TRBV6-5, the J call TRBJ1-1; the D is unclear. Germline-derived CDR1 and CDR2 are MNHEY and SVGAGI. The CDR3 sequence is 19 residues long. V lost 2 bases and J lost 1, with 23 bases in between. In nucleotides, the CDR3 is TGTGCCAGCAGTTACCAGTCTTCATCAACCGCAGGAAGGAACACTGAAGCTTTCTTT. This translates into CASSYQSSSTAGRNTEAFF.